Shown below are 24 T cell receptor beta chains from a single sample sequenced in a study of neurological immune-mediated disorders. TCRdb reprocessed the 5' RACE reads via MiXCR and lists one record per CDR3 protein. The table shows under 70,000 distinct CDR3 sequences, with around 24% occurring only once. Time point of the sample: technical triplicate 2. Sequenced input: PBMCs. The receptors stem from a man between 60 and 75 years old with HTLV-1-associated myelopathy (HAM/TSP).

This clonotype was picked up many times. The chain has TRBV6-6 and TRBJ2-5; tentatively, D is TRBD2 (5 bases). V lost 6 bases to trimming and J lost 4 bases, with 9 bases between them. The CDR3 length is 12 residues. Germline V gene data show CDR1 as MNHNY and CDR2 as SVGAGI (reference sequence). The CDR3 spells CASRGEGETQYF. CDR3 DNA sequence: TGTGCCAGCAGAGGTGAGGGAGAGACCCAGTACTTC.

The sample holds many counts of this clonotype. The chain uses TRBV5-6 and TRBJ1-1; D possibly corresponds to TRBD1 (6 bases). V lost 0 bases and J lost 6, with 12 bases in between. Germline V lookup: CDR1 SGHDT, CDR2 YYEEEE. The CDR3 sequence is 14 residues long. CDR3 residues: CASSLDPGAAEAFF. CDR3 coding DNA: TGTGCCAGCAGCTTGGACCCAGGGGCAGCTGAAGCTTTCTTT.

At least ten counts were recorded for this clonotype. DNA for the CDR3: TGTGCCAGCAGCTTAGGGACCTTGAAGAACACCGGGGAGCTGTTTTTT. Its translation is CASSLGTLKNTGELFF. The chain employs TRBV7-8 and TRBJ2-2; D unclear. The CDR3 covers 16 residues. The V gene lost 1 base and the J gene lost 1 base, with 10 bases spanning the gap. The germline gives CDR1 SGHVS, CDR2 FQNEAQ.

There are many counts of this clonotype. This chain joins TRBV7-2 and TRBJ2-7, with 9 bases that match TRBD2. In germline, CDR1 is SGHTA, CDR2 FQGNSA. J was trimmed by 5 bases and V by 6 bases; bases with no gene match: 8. The CDR3 consists of 14 residues. CDR3 coding DNA: TGTGCCAGCAGACGGGGGACTAGCATAAACGAGCAGTACTTC. Amino acid sequence: CASRRGTSINEQYF. Looking up the rest from reference TRBV7-2 and TRBJ2-7 gives the full variable domain: GAGVSQSPSNKVTEKGKDVELRCDPISGHTALYWYRQSLGQGLEFLIYFQGNSAPDKSGLPSDRFSAERTGGSVSTLTIQRTQQEDSAVYLCASRRGTSINEQYFGPGTRLTVT.

This clonotype has at least ten counts. The V and J genes are TRBV5-1 and TRBJ2-5; 10 positions match TRBD1. Losses at the gene ends were 8 bases for V and 5 bases for J; bases not matched to a gene: 9. Germline CDR1 and CDR2: SGHRS and YFSETQ. CDR3 size: 14 residues. CDR3 sequence (DNA): TGCGCCAGTCGACCGGGACAGGGGTTTGAGACCCAGTACTTC. It specifies CASRPGQGFETQYF.

Ten or more counts support this clonotype. This chain joins TRBV6-5 and TRBJ2-6; perhaps TRBD2 as D (5 bases). CDR3 length: 18 residues. Germline V gene lookup returns CDR1 MNHEY and CDR2 SVGAGI. V gave up 5 bases and J gave up 3 bases, with 20 bases separating them. The CDR3, as DNA: TGTGCCAGCAGTCAACCTCCCGGCGGTCGGGGTGGGGCCAACGTCCTGACTTTC. This sequence encodes CASSQPPGGRGGANVLTF.

This clonotype was found many times. The genes are TRBV5-1 and TRBJ2-7; 11 bases fit TRBD1. Germline values: CDR1 SGHRS, CDR2 YFSETQ. Trimming removed 3 bases from V and 6 bases from J; junction bases left unmatched: 5. The CDR3 runs to 14 residues. CDR3 sequence (DNA): TGCGCCAGCAGCTCAGGGACAGGGGGGTTCGAGCAGTACTTC. Protein product: CASSSGTGGFEQYF. Complete variable domain (other parts from reference TRBV5-1 and TRBJ2-7): KAGVTQTPRYLIKTRGQQVTLSCSPISGHRSVSWYQQTPGQGLQFLFEYFSETQRNKGNFPGRFSGRQFSNSRSEMNVSTLELGDSALYLCASSSGTGGFEQYFGPGTRLTVT.

This clonotype appeared many times. The gene calls are TRBV20-1 and TRBJ1-5; no clear D gene. The CDR3 sequence is 14 residues long. Per germline, CDR1 DFQATT and CDR2 SNEGSKA (reference sequence). V gave up 6 bases and J gave up 2 bases, with 14 bases separating them. The CDR3, as DNA: TGCAGTGCGCGGAATAACGGGGGCAATCAGCCCCAGCATTTT. Encoded protein: CSARNNGGNQPQHF.

This chain uses TRBV28 with TRBJ2-1; TRBD2 agrees at 9 bases. V lost 6 bases to trimming and J lost 6 bases; unmatched junction nucleotides: 9. CDR1 is MDHEN, CDR2 SYDVKM, per germline. The CDR3 length is 15 residues. The CDR3 coding sequence is TGTGCCAGCAGCAATAGCGGGAGATTGGTCAATGAGCAGTTCTTC. It yields the protein CASSNSGRLVNEQFF.

This clonotype was seen repeatedly, ten times or more. This chain joins TRBV7-2 and TRBJ2-2; a weak D match, TRBD2 (6 bases). Trimming left V 9 bases short and J 0 bases short, with 14 bases between. This CDR3 comprises 15 residues. CDR1 is SGHTA, CDR2 FQGNSA, per germline. CDR3 region: CASKVEGANTGELFF. As DNA, the CDR3 is TGTGCCAGTAAAGTGGAGGGCGCGAACACCGGGGAGCTGTTTTTT.

In this sample, this clonotype turned up many times. The chain is built from TRBV7-2 and TRBJ1-1; the match to TRBD1 covers 7 bases. The trim removed 8 bases at V and 9 bases at J, leaving 15 bases unmatched. Germline V gene lookup returns CDR1 SGHTA and CDR2 FQGNSA. The CDR3 spans 14 residues. The CDR3 nucleotides are TGTGCCAGCTCCATCCAGGGGGGGGCGATACAAGCTTTCTTT. Translating it yields CASSIQGGAIQAFF.

This chain links TRBV20-1 with TRBJ1-1, with D perhaps matching TRBD1 (6 bases). Germline CDR1 is DFQATT and CDR2 is SNEGSKA (reference sequence). This CDR3 is built from 13 residues. Trimming took 1 base from V and 6 from J, leaving 12 bases between them. The CDR3 DNA sequence: TGCAGTGCTAGAGGGCCGGGGGCGTCTGAAGCTTTCTTT. Translated: CSARGPGASEAFF.

Comment on this clonotype: This sequence may be a read error, since a much larger clone differs from it by one base. The chain links TRBV20-1 to TRBJ1-1, with a tentative D call TRBD1 (5 bases). Germline CDR1 DFQATT, CDR2 SNEGSKA (reference sequence). The CDR3 has 14 amino acids. DNA for the CDR3: TGCAGTGCTTTCTTAGGGGCTCTAAACACTAAAGCTTTCTTT. This codes for CSAFLGALNTKAFF.

V and J are TRBV5-1 and TRBJ2-7, with D possibly called TRBD1 or TRBD2 (5 bases each). CDR1 is SGHRS, CDR2 YFSETQ, per germline. The CDR3 contains 15 residues. Between the trimmed V and J ends, which lost 4 bases and 9 bases, there was a span of 23 bases. The CDR3 reads CASSPLSGPSSGQYF. CDR3 coding DNA: TGCGCCAGCAGCCCACTATCGGGACCGTCGTCTGGGCAGTACTTC.

The V and J genes are TRBV6-1 and TRBJ1-5; D unresolved. Germline V gene sequence: CDR1 MNHNS, CDR2 SASEGT. The CDR3 runs to 12 residues. V lost 2 bases and J lost 5, with 4 bases in between. The CDR3 sequence: CASSELYQPQHF. The CDR3, as DNA: TGTGCCAGCAGTGAATTGTATCAGCCCCAGCATTTT.

This clonotype appeared many times. The rearrangement uses TRBV27 and TRBJ1-6; D gene uncertain. Germline values: CDR1 MNHEY, CDR2 SMNVEV (reference sequence). Deletions cut 8 bases from V and 7 bases from J, with 15 bases between. The CDR3 is 14 residues long. The CDR3 bases are TGTGCCAGCTCCCCTTTACCCAGGAATTCACCCCTCCACTTT. Residues: CASSPLPRNSPLHF.

In this sample, this clonotype turned up many times. The chain joins TRBV10-2 to TRBJ1-1, with D perhaps matching TRBD1 (6 bases). V was pared by 3 bases and J by 4 bases, with 9 bases between. The CDR3 is made up of 13 amino acids. CDR1 and CDR2 from the germline V gene are WSHSY and SAAADI. The CDR3 loop is CASSEQGGTEAFF. For the CDR3, the DNA is TGCGCCAGCAGTGAACAGGGAGGCACTGAAGCTTTCTTT.

This chain joins TRBV24-1 and TRBJ1-1; D is ambiguous. Germline V gene lookup returns CDR1 KGHDR and CDR2 SFDVKD. The CDR3 is made up of 13 amino acids. V was trimmed by 4 bases and J by 4 bases, leaving 9 bases between them. The CDR3 reads CATSEGIGTEAFF. In DNA form, the CDR3 reads TGTGCCACCAGTGAAGGTATAGGCACTGAAGCTTTCTTT.

This clonotype was observed many times. This chain links TRBV7-8 with TRBJ2-5; TRBD2 matches 9 bases. The germline CDR1 and CDR2 sequences are SGHVS and FQNEAQ. CDR3 size: 14 residues. The junction had 1 base not matched to a gene; V was cut back by 3 bases and J by 2 bases. The DNA for the CDR3 is TGTGCCAGCAGCTTCGGACTAGCGCAAGAGACCCAGTACTTC. Its protein product is CASSFGLAQETQYF.

The sample holds many counts of this clonotype. The chain has TRBV20-1 and TRBJ2-1, with D unresolved. Germline assignment: CDR1 DFQATT and CDR2 SNEGSKA (reference sequence). Trimming pared 3 bases from V and 4 bases from J, leaving 16 bases between. The CDR3 is 15 residues long. The CDR3 DNA reads TGCAGTGCTAGGGCCAGCACATCCGAATACAATGAGCAGTTCTTC. It yields the protein CSARASTSEYNEQFF.

This clonotype has a count of ten or more. The V call is TRBV12-3 or TRBV12-4, the J call TRBJ1-2; possibly TRBD1 for D (6 bases). The CDR3 is made up of 15 amino acids. V lost 5 bases, J lost 7 bases, and 20 bases lay in between. CDR3 protein: CASSKQGWAGSGYTF. Written as DNA, the CDR3 is TGTGCCAGCAGTAAACAGGGTTGGGCAGGCTCTGGCTACACCTTC.

The chain couples TRBV11-2 to TRBJ2-4; tentatively, D is TRBD2 (6 bases). The CDR3 is 19 residues long. Trimming took off 4 bases at V and 0 bases at J, with 22 bases between the two ends. Germline loops: CDR1 SGHAT, CDR2 FQNNGV. As DNA, the CDR3 is TGTGCCAGCAGCTCCACCGGAGGGCACCGGCTGGAAGCCAAAAACATTCAGTACTTC. It is translated as CASSSTGGHRLEAKNIQYF. Using reference TRBV11-2 and TRBJ2-4 for the parts outside the CDR3, the full variable domain is EAGVAQSPRYKIIEKRQSVAFWCNPISGHATLYWYQQILGQGPKLLIQFQNNGVVDDSQLPKDRFSAERLKGVDSTLKIQPAKLEDSAVYLCASSSTGGHRLEAKNIQYFGAGTRLSVL.

This clonotype was found many times. This sequence joins TRBV9 and TRBJ2-3; D is unresolved. Trimming cost V 3 bases and J 3 bases, with 8 bases left between them. This CDR3 region has 13 residues. The V gene's germline CDR1 is SGDLS and CDR2 YYNGEE. The CDR3 DNA reads TGTGCCAGCAGCGCCTTGAATACAGATACGCAGTATTTT. Amino acids: CASSALNTDTQYF.

The chain carries TRBV12-3 or TRBV12-4 and TRBJ2-7; 10 bases map to TRBD2. V gave up 3 bases and J gave up 3 bases; unmatched junction bases: 8. The CDR3 length is 16 residues. The CDR3 here is CASSFGELAGNYEQYF. In DNA, the CDR3 is TGTGCCAGCAGTTTCGGCGAACTAGCGGGAAACTACGAGCAGTACTTC.